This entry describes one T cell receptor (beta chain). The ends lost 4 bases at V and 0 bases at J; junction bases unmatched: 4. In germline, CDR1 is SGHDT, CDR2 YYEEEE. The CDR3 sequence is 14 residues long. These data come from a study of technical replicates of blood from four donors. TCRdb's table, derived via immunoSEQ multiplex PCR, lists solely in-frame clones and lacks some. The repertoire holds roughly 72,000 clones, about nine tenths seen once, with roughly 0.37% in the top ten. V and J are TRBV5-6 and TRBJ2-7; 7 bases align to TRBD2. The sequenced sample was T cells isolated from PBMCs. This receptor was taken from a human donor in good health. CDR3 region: CASSGSGYSYEQYF. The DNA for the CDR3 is TGTGCCAGCAGCGGTAGCGGGTACTCCTACGAGCAGTACTTC.